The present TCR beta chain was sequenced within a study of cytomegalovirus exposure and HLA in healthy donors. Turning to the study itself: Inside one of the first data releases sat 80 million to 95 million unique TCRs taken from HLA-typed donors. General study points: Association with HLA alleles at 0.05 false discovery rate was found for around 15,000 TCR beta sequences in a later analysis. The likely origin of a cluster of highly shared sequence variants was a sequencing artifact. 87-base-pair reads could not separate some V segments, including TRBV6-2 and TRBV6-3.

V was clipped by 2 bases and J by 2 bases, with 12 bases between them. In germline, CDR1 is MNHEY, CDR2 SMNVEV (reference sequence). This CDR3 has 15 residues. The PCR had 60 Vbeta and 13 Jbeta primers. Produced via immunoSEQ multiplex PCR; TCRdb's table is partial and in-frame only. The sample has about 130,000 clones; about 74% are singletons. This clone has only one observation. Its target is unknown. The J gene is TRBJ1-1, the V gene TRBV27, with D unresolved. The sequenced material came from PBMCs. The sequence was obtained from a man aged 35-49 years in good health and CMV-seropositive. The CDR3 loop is CASSLDGRGNTEAFF. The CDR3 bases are TGTGCCAGCAGTTTAGATGGACGGGGAAACACTGAAGCTTTCTTT.